This T cell receptor beta chain is drawn from a study of blood T cell repertoires in COVID-19. Study in general: Acute and convalescent COVID-19 samples came from the United States, Italy and Spain.

Sequenced by immunoSEQ multiplex PCR; TCRdb stores in-frame clones only, minus some. The sample contains about 37,000 clones, about nine tenths of which appear only once. CDR3 size: 13 residues. V shed 5 bases and J shed 4 bases, with 11 bases lying between them. The chain uses TRBV12-3 or TRBV12-4 and TRBJ1-1; perhaps TRBD1 as D (5 bases). The source material was peripheral blood. This receptor was obtained from a human donor in a cohort sampled during active COVID-19. DNA for the CDR3: TGTGCCAGCAGTCGTCAGGGAGGCACTGAAGCTTTCTTT. Translation gives CASSRQGGTEAFF.